These 27 T cell receptor beta chains share one sample of origin, sequenced in a study of cytomegalovirus exposure and HLA in healthy donors. PCR employed 60 Vbeta and 13 Jbeta primers. The table came from immunoSEQ multiplex PCR; TCRdb's copy has only in-frame clones and leaves some out. The data contain about 150,000 clones, roughly 79% of them singletons. The material sequenced was PBMCs. These receptors came from a middle-aged woman in good health and CMV-seropositive.

The chain employs TRBV5-4 and TRBJ1-1, with TRBD1 identical over 7 bases. Trimming removed 0 bases from V and 5 bases from J; junction bases left unmatched: 7. This CDR3 is 15 amino acids long. CDR1 SGHNT and CDR2 YYREEE come from the germline V gene (reference sequence). CDR3 in amino acids: CASSLEPGQQTEAFF. The CDR3 region has the DNA TGTGCCAGCAGCTTGGAACCGGGACAGCAGACTGAAGCTTTCTTT. Combining the CDR3 with reference TRBV5-4 and TRBJ1-1 gives the whole variable domain ETGVTQSPTHLIKTRGQQVTLRCSSQSGHNTVSWYQQALGQGPQFIFQYYREEENGRGNFPPRFSGLQFPNYSSELNVNALELDDSALYLCASSLEPGQQTEAFFGQGTRLTVV.

The chain employs TRBV5-4 and TRBJ2-3, with TRBD2 matching over 16 bases. Germline CDR1 reads SGHNT; CDR2 reads YYREEE (reference sequence). V gave up 4 bases and J gave up 2 bases; unmatched junction bases: 7. The CDR3 extends over 18 amino acids. This CDR3 is CASSPAGLAGGITDTQYF. The CDR3 bases are TGTGCCAGCAGCCCCGCGGGACTAGCGGGGGGGATCACAGATACGCAGTATTTT.

V is TRBV5-6 and J is TRBJ2-1, with 10 bases fitting TRBD2. This CDR3 is built from 16 residues. Germline V gene lookup returns CDR1 SGHDT and CDR2 YYEEEE. V gave up 2 bases and J gave up 7 bases; unmatched junction bases: 9. CDR3 in amino acids: CASSLLASGGANEQFF. DNA for the CDR3: TGTGCCAGCAGCTTATTGGCTAGCGGGGGTGCAAATGAGCAGTTCTTC.

This clone occurred a few times. The chain has TRBV6-1 and TRBJ1-2; D remains ambiguous. This CDR3 has 14 residues. Deletions cut 1 base from V and 2 bases from J, with 8 bases between. The germline V gene encodes CDR1 MNHNS and CDR2 SASEGT. CDR3 in amino acids: CASSEGYSNYGYTF. The CDR3 DNA is TGTGCCAGCAGTGAAGGTTACAGCAACTATGGCTACACCTTC.

Worth noting for this clone: The CDR3 does not close with the conserved phenylalanine or tryptophan, likely indicating a read error. The rearrangement joins TRBV11-1 to TRBJ2-2; D is ambiguous. From germline, CDR1 is SGHAT and CDR2 FQDESV (reference sequence). V was trimmed by 6 bases and J by 0 bases, leaving 11 bases between them. The CDR3 loop spans 15 amino acids. DNA for the CDR3: TGTGCCAGCAGGGCCACGGCTCCGAACACCGGGGAGCTGTTTTGT. Amino acids: CASRATAPNTGELFC.

The V gene is TRBV13, the J gene TRBJ2-3, with a tentative D call TRBD2 (6 bases). CDR3 length equals 17 residues. CDR1 is PRHDT and CDR2 is FYEKMQ in the germline V gene (reference sequence). Deletions cut 2 bases from V and 3 bases from J, with 18 bases between. DNA of the CDR3: TGTGCCAGCAGCTTATCGCCTATGGGAGGCCGAACAGATACGCAGTATTTT. Translated, it gives CASSLSPMGGRTDTQYF. Combining the CDR3 with reference TRBV13 and TRBJ2-3 gives the whole variable domain AAGVIQSPRHLIKEKRETATLKCYPIPRHDTVYWYQQGPGQDPQFLISFYEKMQSDKGSIPDRFSAQQFSDYHSELNMSSLELGDSALYFCASSLSPMGGRTDTQYFGPGTRLTVL.

V usage is TRBV7-8 and J usage is TRBJ2-3, with 14 bases lining up with TRBD2. V shed 6 bases and J 5 bases; nucleotides not matched to a gene: 7. The CDR3 covers 16 residues. Germline CDR1 is SGHVS and CDR2 is FQNEAQ. The CDR3, as DNA: TGTGCCAGCAGGCAAGGACTAGCGGGGGGTGGAGATACGCAGTATTTT. Encoded protein: CASRQGLAGGGDTQYF.

V and J are TRBV29-1 and TRBJ1-1; D gene unclear. Per the germline V gene, CDR1 is SQVTM and CDR2 is ANQGSEA. CDR3 length equals 12 residues. With 1 base removed from V and 6 bases from J, the gap between germline ends came to 9 bases. The CDR3 sequence: CSVEGGGPEAFF. CDR3 coding DNA: TGCAGCGTTGAAGGGGGAGGGCCTGAAGCTTTCTTT.

This chain links TRBV7-9 with TRBJ2-2; no firm D call. V gave up 11 bases and J gave up 1 base, with 11 bases separating them. CDR3 length equals 13 residues. Germline V lookup: CDR1 SEHNR, CDR2 FQNEAQ (reference sequence). This CDR3 reads CAAQDLNTGELFF. CDR3 DNA sequence: TGTGCCGCACAAGACTTGAACACCGGGGAGCTGTTTTTT.

The V call is TRBV5-4, the J call TRBJ2-2; 7 nucleotides line up with TRBD1. J gave up 7 bases and V 3 bases, and 21 bases lay outside the gene matches. Looked up from germline, CDR1 is SGHNT and CDR2 is YYREEE (reference sequence). This CDR3 is built from 19 residues. CDR3 sequence: CASSSPFLKGAPEGGELFF. The DNA for the CDR3 is TGTGCCAGCAGCTCCCCCTTTTTAAAGGGGGCGCCCGAGGGCGGGGAGCTGTTTTTT.

This clone was seen more than once but under ten times. The chain combines TRBV25-1 with TRBJ1-6; 9 nucleotides align to TRBD1. The CDR3 spans 13 residues. The germline V gene encodes CDR1 MGHDK and CDR2 SYGVNS. Unmatched junction bases numbered 4, after V lost 7 bases and J lost 9 bases. The CDR3 reads CASTGTGSSPLHF. CDR3 in DNA: TGTGCCAGCACTGGGACAGGGTCTTCACCCCTCCACTTT.

The chain recombines TRBV5-1 with TRBJ2-7, with TRBD2 matching over 11 bases. The CDR3 totals 17 residues. V dropped 0 bases and J dropped 2; count of bases not matched to a gene: 7. Germline V lookup: CDR1 SGHRS, CDR2 YFSETQ. CDR3 region: CASSLGSGGAHAYEQYF. CDR3 bases: TGCGCCAGCAGCTTGGGTAGCGGGGGGGCCCACGCCTACGAGCAGTACTTC.

This clone was seen only a few times. The chain has TRBV30 and TRBJ2-5, with TRBD1 identical over 10 bases. Looked up from germline, CDR1 is GTSNPN and CDR2 is SVGIG (reference sequence). V dropped 4 bases and J dropped 6; count of bases not matched to a gene: 5. The CDR3 has 13 amino acids. The CDR3 DNA follows: TGTGCCTGGATTCGGGACAGGGGAAAGACCCAGTACTTC. Translation gives CAWIRDRGKTQYF.

This clone was picked up one time. V usage is TRBV7-8 and J usage is TRBJ1-1; no definite D call. V gave up 5 bases and J gave up 6 bases, with 16 bases separating them. The CDR3 is made up of 14 amino acids. Looked up from germline, CDR1 is SGHVS and CDR2 is FQNEAQ. In DNA, the CDR3 is TGTGCCAGCAGCCTACGGTCCCGAGGCGCTGAAGCTTTCTTT. This codes for CASSLRSRGAEAFF.

V usage is TRBV4-3 and J usage is TRBJ2-5, with D possibly being TRBD1 (6 bases). The germline CDR1 and CDR2 sequences are LGHNA and YSLEER. The CDR3 has 13 amino acids. The germline V and J ends were trimmed by 1 base and 7 bases, with 10 bases remaining between them. The CDR3 DNA reads as TGCGCCAGCAGCCAAGGAGGCAGGGGGACCCAGTACTTC. Protein sequence: CASSQGGRGTQYF.

This rearrangement joins TRBV2 to TRBJ2-7; 7 nucleotides agree with TRBD1. J gave up 2 bases and V 8 bases, and 6 bases lay outside the gene matches. Germline loops: CDR1 SNHLY, CDR2 FYNNEI. The CDR3 totals 13 residues. The CDR3 nucleotides read TGTGCCAGCTACTACAGGGGTGCCTACGAGCAGTACTTC. The encoded protein is CASYYRGAYEQYF.

The genes are TRBV6-6 and TRBJ1-5; unclear D gene. CDR1 and CDR2 from the germline V gene are MNHNY and SVGAGI (reference sequence). V was cut by 0 bases and J by 5 bases, with 11 bases left in between. There are 15 residues in the CDR3. The CDR3 DNA sequence: TGTGCCAGCAGTTACTCATTAGCATGGGATCAGCCCCAGCATTTT. It is translated as CASSYSLAWDQPQHF.

This clone was recorded a few times. The chain combines TRBV11-2 with TRBJ2-1; 13 positions match TRBD2. J lost 4 bases, V lost 5 bases, and 5 bases had no gene match. The CDR3 spans 16 residues. Germline CDR1 is SGHAT and CDR2 is FQNNGV. In DNA, the CDR3 is TGTGCCAGCAGCCGGACTAGCGGGGGCCGATACAATGAGCAGTTCTTC. Translation: CASSRTSGGRYNEQFF.

In its sample, this clone was seen once. The chain recombines TRBV5-1 with TRBJ2-5; 8 bases line up with TRBD2. There are 15 residues in the CDR3. V shed 6 bases, J shed 2 bases, and the junction held 9 bases outside the gene matches. The germline V gene encodes CDR1 SGHRS and CDR2 YFSETQ. This CDR3 is CASKITGGGQETQYF. CDR3 in DNA: TGCGCCAGCAAAATCACGGGCGGGGGGCAAGAGACCCAGTACTTC.

The CDR3 sequence: CASNRANYGYTF. The CDR3 DNA is TGTGCCAGCAATCGGGCTAACTATGGCTACACCTTC. The rearrangement joins TRBV6-6 to TRBJ1-2; D not resolved. The germline CDR1 and CDR2 sequences are MNHNY and SVGAGI (reference sequence). The CDR3 has 12 amino acids. V lost 7 bases to trimming and J lost 0 bases, with 6 bases between them.

The chain couples TRBV6-1 to TRBJ1-5; no definite D call. The germline V gene has CDR1 MNHNS and CDR2 SASEGT. V was clipped by 1 base and J by 2 bases, with 9 bases between them. This CDR3 contains 15 residues. CDR3 nucleotides: TGTGCCAGCAGTGAAGGACTGGTAGGCAATCAGCCCCAGCATTTT. Protein product: CASSEGLVGNQPQHF.

The chain employs TRBV14 and TRBJ1-1; possible D gene TRBD1, 6 bases. Germline V gene data show CDR1 as SGHDN and CDR2 as FVKESK. The V gene lost 6 bases and the J gene lost 2 bases, with 10 bases spanning the gap. This CDR3 has 13 residues. The CDR3 DNA reads TGTGCCAGCAGTCAGGGACACAACACTGAAGCTTTCTTT. Translated, it gives CASSQGHNTEAFF.

J is TRBJ1-6 and V is TRBV14; a weak D match, TRBD1 (5 bases). V was shortened by 3 bases and J by 6 bases, with 12 bases between the two germline ends. Germline CDR1 is SGHDN and CDR2 is FVKESK. The CDR3 loop spans 15 amino acids. The DNA for the CDR3 is TGTGCCAGCAGCCAGGGGGGAAGCGGTAATTCACCCCTCCACTTT. It translates to CASSQGGSGNSPLHF.

The chain couples TRBV6-5 to TRBJ2-5; maybe TRBD2 (5 bases). V lost 6 bases and J 4 bases, leaving 18 bases between the germline ends. The V gene's germline CDR1 is MNHEY and CDR2 SVGAGI. This CDR3 comprises 15 residues. Written as DNA, the CDR3 is TGTGCCAGCAGACAACGCTTACTAGGCCCAGAGACCCAGTACTTC. Translating it yields CASRQRLLGPETQYF.

CDR3: CASSSRASQCQHF. DNA of the CDR3: TGTGCCAGCAGCAGCAGGGCCTCCCAGTGCCAGCATTTT. The chain is built from TRBV7-9 and TRBJ1-5; a possible D gene is TRBD1 (5 bases). V was cut by 5 bases and J by 12 bases, with 17 bases left in between. CDR1 is SEHNR and CDR2 is FQNEAQ in the germline V gene (reference sequence). The CDR3 sequence is 13 residues long.

This chain joins TRBV9 and TRBJ1-3; no firm D call. Germline lookup yields CDR1 SGDLS and CDR2 YYNGEE. The V and J ends lost 0 bases and 0 bases respectively, with 7 bases between them. The CDR3 loop spans 15 amino acids. This CDR3 is CASSVVGSSGNTIYF. CDR3 bases: TGTGCCAGCAGCGTAGTAGGGAGCTCTGGAAACACCATATATTTT.

J is TRBJ1-1 and V is TRBV6-5; D is unresolved. Germline V CDR1 and CDR2: MNHEY, SVGAGI. Trimming removed 0 bases at V and 1 base at J, with 6 bases between. The CDR3 is made up of 14 amino acids. CDR3 DNA sequence: TGTGCCAGCAGTTACTCGAGTAGGAACACTGAAGCTTTCTTT. It translates to CASSYSSRNTEAFF.